What follows are 15 T cell receptor beta chains derived from one specimen sequenced in a study of PD-L1 blockade in urothelial cancer. Sequencing used immunoSEQ multiplex PCR; TCRdb keeps in-frame clones, though not all of them. The table shows about 120,000 clones, with about 89% occurring only once. The time point: peripheral blood 6 weeks after treatment start. The input for sequencing was PBMCs, taken around atezolizumab (anti-PD-L1) treatment. These receptors were collected from a man aged 60-69 years with urothelial cancer.

This chain connects TRBV19 to TRBJ2-2; 9 bases are shared with TRBD2. This CDR3 comprises 16 residues. V lost 11 bases to trimming and J lost 1 base; unmatched junction nucleotides: 11. From germline, CDR1 is LNHDA and CDR2 SQIVND (reference sequence). CDR3 nucleotide sequence: TGTGCCTGTCGTCTAGCGGGGATTATGAACACCGGGGAGCTGTTTTTT. As protein: CACRLAGIMNTGELFF.

J is TRBJ1-5 and V is TRBV28; no clear D. This CDR3 has 13 amino acids. V was clipped by 2 bases and J by 9 bases, with 11 bases between them. CDR1 and CDR2 from the germline V gene are MDHEN and SYDVKM. The CDR3 region has the DNA TGTGCCAGCAGTTTAACACAGAACGGGCCCCAGCATTTT. This encodes CASSLTQNGPQHF.

The table lists this clone with a few counts. The junction differs from germline at one of its ends, possibly a read error. This chain links TRBV7-7 with TRBJ2-3; TRBD1 agrees at 8 bases. Germline loops: CDR1 SSHAT, CDR2 FNYEAQ (reference sequence). The CDR3 has 15 amino acids. CDR3 loop: CASSATGASTDTQYF. The CDR3 DNA sequence: TGTGCTAGCAGCGCGACAGGGGCTAGCACAGATACGCAGTATTTT.

The chain links TRBV12-5 to TRBJ2-1, with a tentative D call TRBD1 (6 bases). The CDR3 consists of 14 residues. Trimming removed 3 bases at V and 5 bases at J, with 11 bases between. Germline assignment: CDR1 LGHNT and CDR2 FRNRAP. This chain's CDR3 is CASGFGQFDNEQFF. CDR3 coding DNA: TGTGCTAGTGGTTTCGGACAGTTCGACAATGAGCAGTTCTTC.

CDR3 nucleotide sequence: TGTGCCAGCAGCCCCCCGGGACTTGGCCTCGAGCAGTACTTC. This sequence encodes CASSPPGLGLEQYF. The chain is built from TRBV11-2 and TRBJ2-7; TRBD2 might be the D (6 bases). With 5 bases removed from V and 6 bases from J, the gap between germline ends came to 17 bases. Looked up from germline, CDR1 is SGHAT and CDR2 is FQNNGV. The length of the CDR3 is 14 residues. The full variable domain, completed using reference TRBV11-2 and TRBJ2-7, is EAGVAQSPRYKIIEKRQSVAFWCNPISGHATLYWYQQILGQGPKLLIQFQNNGVVDDSQLPKDRFSAERLKGVDSTLKIQPAKLEDSAVYLCASSPPGLGLEQYFGPGTRLTVT.

DNA for the CDR3: TGTGCCAGCAGCCCCCCCCAGGGTGTACTGATGAACACTGAAGCTTTCTTT. As protein: CASSPPQGVLMNTEAFF. This rearrangement joins TRBV11-2 to TRBJ1-1, with a tentative D call TRBD1 (5 bases). Germline loops: CDR1 SGHAT, CDR2 FQNNGV. CDR3 length: 17 residues. V lost 5 bases and J 0 bases, leaving 19 bases between the germline ends.

In nucleotides, the CDR3 is TGTGCCAGCACCCCCCGAGTAGCGGGGTCCTACGAGCAGTACTTC. This gives the protein CASTPRVAGSYEQYF. The rearrangement uses TRBV11-1 and TRBJ2-7; the match to TRBD2 covers 8 bases. Germline V gene lookup returns CDR1 SGHAT and CDR2 FQDESV (reference sequence). The CDR3 totals 15 residues. V lost 7 bases and J lost 1; bases outside the gene matches: 9.

The chain couples TRBV9 to TRBJ2-2; TRBD1 might be the D (6 bases). The V end lost 3 bases, the J end lost 4 bases, and 19 bases lay between the germline ends. The germline V gene has CDR1 SGDLS and CDR2 YYNGEE. The CDR3 runs 17 residues. CDR3 nucleotide sequence: TGTGCCAGCAGCGCACCACCAGACAGGCCAGGCACCGGGGAGCTGTTTTTT. Translated, it gives CASSAPPDRPGTGELFF.

J is TRBJ2-5 and V is TRBV7-8, with TRBD1 matching 7 bases. CDR1 and CDR2 (germline): SGHVS, FQNEAQ. There are 14 residues in the CDR3. The V and J ends lost 5 bases and 1 base, in that order; junction bases with no gene match: 4. CDR3: CASSPRQGQETQYF. The DNA of the CDR3 is TGTGCCAGCAGCCCCCGACAGGGCCAAGAGACCCAGTACTTC.

The chain employs TRBV7-2 and TRBJ1-1, with D tentatively TRBD1 (5 bases). CDR1 and CDR2 from the germline V gene are SGHTA and FQGNSA. The CDR3 consists of 15 residues. Trimming removed 2 bases from V and 1 base from J, with 11 bases in between. The chain's CDR3 is CASSLIGGSNTEAFF. The CDR3 bases are TGTGCCAGCAGCTTAATTGGGGGGTCGAACACTGAAGCTTTCTTT.

The chain joins TRBV6-1 to TRBJ1-4; 7 bases align to TRBD1. With 7 bases clipped from V and 5 bases from J, the junction kept 7 bases outside the gene matches. The CDR3 covers 14 residues. Germline V gene lookup returns CDR1 MNHNS and CDR2 SASEGT. CDR3 nucleotides: TGTGCCAGCAATCCGGGACAGATGAATGAAAAACTGTTTTTT. Translated: CASNPGQMNEKLFF.

The rearrangement uses TRBV7-2 and TRBJ2-3, with a possible D match to TRBD1 (6 bases). The V gene's germline CDR1 is SGHTA and CDR2 FQGNSA. The CDR3 extends over 15 amino acids. V lost 1 base and J 1 base, leaving 9 bases between the germline ends. The CDR3 loop is CASSLDRVRTDTQYF. The CDR3 nucleotides are TGTGCCAGCAGCTTAGACAGGGTACGCACAGATACGCAGTATTTT. Full variable domain (remainder filled in from reference TRBV7-2 and TRBJ2-3): GAGVSQSPSNKVTEKGKDVELRCDPISGHTALYWYRQSLGQGLEFLIYFQGNSAPDKSGLPSDRFSAERTGGSVSTLTIQRTQQEDSAVYLCASSLDRVRTDTQYFGPGTRLTVL.

The chain links TRBV5-1 to TRBJ2-7; 10 bases map to TRBD1. The CDR3 covers 17 residues. Germline-derived CDR1 and CDR2 are SGHRS and YFSETQ. V lost 0 bases to trimming and J lost 0 bases; unmatched junction nucleotides: 6. The CDR3 DNA reads TGCGCCAGCAGCTTGGCGGCCGGGACAGGGGACTCCTACGAGCAGTACTTC. Translated: CASSLAAGTGDSYEQYF.

The chain combines TRBV6-4 with TRBJ2-3; the match to TRBD1 covers 8 bases. The CDR3 spans 15 residues. CDR1 is MRHNA and CDR2 is SNTAGT in the germline V gene. V lost 5 bases and J lost 8; bases outside the gene matches: 12. The CDR3 DNA is TGTGCCAGCAGTTTATCAGGGGGCGTTGGGGGTACGCAGTATTTT. Its translation is CASSLSGGVGGTQYF.

This chain joins TRBV12-5 and TRBJ1-2, with TRBD1 identical over 7 bases. J gave up 0 bases and V 5 bases, and 3 bases lay outside the gene matches. The germline V gene has CDR1 LGHNT and CDR2 FRNRAP. The length of the CDR3 is 14 residues. The CDR3 region is CASGAGTANYGYTF. The CDR3 coding sequence is TGTGCTAGTGGTGCCGGGACAGCTAACTATGGCTACACCTTC.